Presented here are 4 T cell receptor beta chains from one specimen sequenced in a study of blood T cell repertoires in COVID-19. The repertoire was sequenced with immunoSEQ multiplex PCR; TCRdb's copy has only in-frame clones and lacks some. The sample holds more than 200,000 clones, about nine tenths seen once. Input material: PBMCs or T cells enriched from blood (not recorded which). Every receptor here comes from a woman in her 30s with acute COVID-19.

The chain combines TRBV5-4 with TRBJ2-3; 13 bases are shared with TRBD2. This CDR3 comprises 16 residues. CDR1 is SGHNT, CDR2 YYREEE, per germline (reference sequence). Losses at the gene ends were 4 bases for V and 2 bases for J; bases not matched to a gene: 4. The CDR3 sequence: CASSGGLAGSTDTQYF. The CDR3 nucleotides are TGTGCCAGCAGCGGGGGACTAGCGGGGTCCACAGATACGCAGTATTTT.

The rearrangement joins TRBV10-1 to TRBJ2-7; D possibly corresponds to TRBD1 (7 bases). The V gene's germline CDR1 is WNHNN and CDR2 SYGVQD (reference sequence). The CDR3 totals 14 residues. With 6 bases removed from V and 3 bases from J, the gap between germline ends came to 15 bases. The CDR3 here is CASSDFQGGYEQYF. CDR3 sequence (DNA): TGCGCCAGCAGCGACTTCCAGGGGGGCTACGAGCAGTACTTC.

The J gene is TRBJ2-7, the V gene TRBV28; possibly TRBD1 for D (5 bases). The V gene lost 1 base and the J gene lost 5 bases, with 12 bases spanning the gap. CDR3 length: 14 residues. Germline CDR1 MDHEN, CDR2 SYDVKM. Written as DNA, the CDR3 is TGTGCCAGCAGTTTATCAGGGAAGGCTAACGAGCAGTACTTC. Its translation: CASSLSGKANEQYF.

This chain uses TRBV5-1 with TRBJ2-7, with 8 bases lining up with TRBD2. The CDR3 is 16 amino acids. CDR1 and CDR2 (germline): SGHRS, YFSETQ. The V gene end was trimmed by 0 bases and the J gene end by 4 bases; junction bases not matched to a gene: 9. CDR3 region: CASSLGLAGGWYEQYF. DNA for the CDR3: TGCGCCAGCAGCTTGGGGCTAGCGGGCGGATGGTACGAGCAGTACTTC.